Each of the 24 T cell receptor beta chains below was sequenced from the same sample in a study of T cell repertoires in cytomegalovirus infection. Each CDR3 protein gets one entry after TCRdb re-called the reads with MiXCR. The table records about 37,000 distinct CDR3 sequences, over 50% of them present only once. These TCRs are of unknown antigen specificity. This material consisted of CD8+ T cells from cultured PBMCs, taken from culture after CMV antigen stimulation. The receptors originated from a human donor in good health (CMV status not recorded). Some clones in this sample may be carry-over from other donors' samples.

There are a few counts of this clonotype. The rearrangement uses TRBV2 and TRBJ1-1, with 10 bases lining up with TRBD1. Germline V gene data show CDR1 as SNHLY and CDR2 as FYNNEI. This CDR3 contains 13 residues. The V and J ends lost 7 bases and 5 bases, in that order; junction bases with no gene match: 4. CDR3 protein: CASNADRGTEAFF. CDR3 nucleotides: TGTGCCAGCAATGCGGACAGGGGGACTGAAGCTTTCTTT.

In its sample, this clonotype was seen a few times. This chain connects TRBV28 to TRBJ2-1, with 10 positions matching TRBD2. There are 18 residues in the CDR3. Germline V CDR1 and CDR2: MDHEN, SYDVKM. Trimming took 3 bases from V and 5 from J; bases not matched to a gene: 13. CDR3: CASSFRLAGRIIHNEQFF. The CDR3 nucleotides read TGTGCCAGCAGTTTTCGACTAGCGGGTAGGATAATACACAATGAGCAGTTCTTC.

This chain joins TRBV19 and TRBJ2-7; D is undetermined. This CDR3 comprises 13 residues. Trimming stripped 6 bases from V and 2 bases from J, with 11 bases between. CDR1 is LNHDA, CDR2 SQIVND, per germline (reference sequence). CDR3: CASSPGPTYEQYF. The CDR3 DNA is TGTGCCAGTAGCCCAGGACCTACCTACGAGCAGTACTTC.

The J gene is TRBJ2-7, the V gene TRBV20-1; either TRBD1 or TRBD2 may fit D (5 bases each). There are 13 residues in the CDR3. V was shortened by 5 bases and J by 6 bases, with 17 bases between the two germline ends. Germline V gives CDR1 DFQATT, CDR2 SNEGSKA (reference sequence). The CDR3 sequence: CSAEDRGEGEQYF. The CDR3 nucleotides are TGCAGTGCTGAGGACCGGGGCGAGGGCGAGCAGTACTTC.

Only one count was recorded for this clonotype. This rearrangement joins TRBV3-1 to TRBJ2-1; 8 nucleotides align to TRBD1. The CDR3 is 16 residues long. The V and J ends lost 4 bases and 6 bases, in that order; junction bases with no gene match: 11. Germline lookup yields CDR1 LGHDT and CDR2 YNNKEL (reference sequence). The CDR3 is CASSPLGQALTNEQFF. DNA for the CDR3: TGTGCCAGCAGCCCTTTGGGACAGGCCTTGACCAATGAGCAGTTCTTC.

In its sample, this clonotype was seen many times. The DNA for the CDR3 is TGTGCCAGCAGCTTAGCGTCCGGGACAAGGGGGACCGGGGAGCTGTTTTTT. This translates into CASSLASGTRGTGELFF. The chain couples TRBV7-6 to TRBJ2-2; tentatively, D is TRBD1 (6 bases). V was clipped by 0 bases and J by 5 bases, with 16 bases between them. The V gene's germline CDR1 is SGHVS and CDR2 FNYEAQ. CDR3 size: 17 residues.

The J gene is TRBJ2-2, the V gene TRBV7-2, with TRBD2 as a possible D gene (6 bases). This CDR3 contains 17 residues. Trimming stripped 3 bases from V and 4 bases from J, with 18 bases between. Germline V gives CDR1 SGHTA, CDR2 FQGNSA. CDR3 sequence reads: CASSFLWTTAPTGELFF. The DNA for the CDR3 is TGTGCCAGCAGCTTCCTCTGGACTACCGCGCCCACCGGGGAGCTGTTTTTT.

The chain has TRBV5-6 and TRBJ1-1, with 9 bases lining up with TRBD1. V shed 3 bases, J shed 2 bases, and the junction held 5 bases outside the gene matches. The CDR3 length is 15 residues. Germline CDR1 and CDR2: SGHDT and YYEEEE. The CDR3 DNA follows: TGTGCCAGCAGCTGGGGGGACAGGGCTAACACTGAAGCTTTCTTT. Its protein is CASSWGDRANTEAFF.

The V and J genes are TRBV7-9 and TRBJ1-2, with D maybe TRBD1 (5 bases). The ends were cut back, 5 bases at V and 6 bases at J, with 19 bases in the middle. Germline V lookup: CDR1 SEHNR, CDR2 FQNEAQ (reference sequence). The CDR3 covers 15 residues. The CDR3 loop is CASSPKVQGENGYTF. The CDR3 DNA sequence: TGTGCCAGCAGCCCAAAAGTCCAAGGGGAAAATGGCTACACCTTC.

The V call is TRBV28, the J call TRBJ1-3; D remains ambiguous. The V gene's germline CDR1 is MDHEN and CDR2 SYDVKM. The CDR3 has 14 residues. V lost 0 bases to trimming and J lost 1 base, with 4 bases between them. CDR3 region: CASSLWGSGNTIYF. In DNA form, the CDR3 reads TGTGCCAGCAGTTTATGGGGATCTGGAAACACCATATATTTT.

The chain carries TRBV14 and TRBJ2-7; 9 nucleotides line up with TRBD1. Germline CDR1 reads SGHDN; CDR2 reads FVKESK. V was clipped by 4 bases and J by 5 bases; unmatched bases: 12. This CDR3 comprises 16 residues. CDR3 DNA: TGTGCCAGCAGCCCGATCCGGGACAGGGTAGGTGACGAGCAGTACTTC. This translates into CASSPIRDRVGDEQYF. Combining the CDR3 with reference TRBV14 and TRBJ2-7 gives the whole variable domain EAGVTQFPSHSVIEKGQTVTLRCDPISGHDNLYWYRRVMGKEIKFLLHFVKESKQDESGMPNNRFLAERTGGTYSTLKVQPAELEDSGVYFCASSPIRDRVGDEQYFGPGTRLTVT.

J is TRBJ2-7 and V is TRBV7-2, with TRBD1 matching 7 bases. The J segment lost 0 bases and the V segment lost 1 base, leaving 6 bases of the junction unmatched. From germline, CDR1 is SGHTA and CDR2 FQGNSA. This CDR3 is 16 amino acids long. CDR3 sequence (DNA): TGTGCCAGCAGCTTAGAAGGACAGGTGATCTCCTACGAGCAGTACTTC. Protein product: CASSLEGQVISYEQYF.

The J gene is TRBJ1-2, the V gene TRBV19, with D uncertain. From germline, CDR1 is LNHDA and CDR2 SQIVND (reference sequence). The V end was cut by 4 bases, the J end by 8 bases, with 8 bases between. The CDR3 has 11 residues. CDR3 DNA sequence: TGTGCCAGTAGTAGGAGTGACGGCTACACCTTC. Its translation: CASSRSDGYTF.

The V and J genes are TRBV7-3 and TRBJ2-1, with 10 bases identical to TRBD2. Germline V gives CDR1 SGHTA, CDR2 FQGTGA. After removal of 5 bases from V and 2 bases from J, the junction contained 3 bases not matched to a gene. This CDR3 has 15 amino acids. The CDR3 is CASSPGLAAYNEQFF. DNA for the CDR3: TGTGCCAGCAGCCCTGGACTAGCGGCCTACAATGAGCAGTTCTTC.

This chain connects TRBV20-1 to TRBJ2-5; unclear D gene. This CDR3 comprises 13 residues. Trimming shortened V by 1 base and J by 2 bases, and 8 bases separated the two germline ends. The germline V gene encodes CDR1 DFQATT and CDR2 SNEGSKA (reference sequence). The CDR3 spells CSARGLEQETQYF. In DNA, the CDR3 is TGCAGTGCTAGAGGGCTGGAGCAAGAGACCCAGTACTTC.

J is TRBJ1-6 and V is TRBV7-4, with 9 nucleotides matching TRBD1. The CDR3 loop spans 15 amino acids. The V gene end was trimmed by 1 base and the J gene end by 9 bases; junction bases not matched to a gene: 4. The germline V gene encodes CDR1 SGHVT and CDR2 SQSDAQ. The CDR3 bases are TGTGCCAGCAGCTTAGGGGACAGGGTAACTTCACCCCTCCACTTT. It specifies CASSLGDRVTSPLHF.

V gene TRBV28 combines with J gene TRBJ2-1; the D gene is possibly TRBD2 (6 bases). V lost 6 bases and J lost 3, with 12 bases in between. CDR1 MDHEN and CDR2 SYDVKM come from the germline V gene. The CDR3 has 14 amino acids. CDR3 protein: CASSNWGVYNEQFF. The CDR3 DNA is TGTGCCAGCAGCAATTGGGGGGTCTACAATGAGCAGTTCTTC. The full variable domain, with the rest looked up from reference TRBV28 and TRBJ2-1, is DVKVTQSSRYLVKRTGEKVFLECVQDMDHENMFWYRQDPGLGLRLIYFSYDVKMKEKGDIPEGYSVSREKKERFSLILESASTNQTSMYLCASSNWGVYNEQFFGPGTRLTVL.

CDR3 loop: CASSSLVTEAFF. The DNA of the CDR3 is TGTGCCAGCAGCTCGCTCGTTACTGAAGCTTTCTTT. V usage is TRBV6-6 and J usage is TRBJ1-1; D gene unclear. Germline V gene sequence: CDR1 MNHNY, CDR2 SVGAGI (reference sequence). V was trimmed by 6 bases and J by 5 bases, leaving 10 bases between them. CDR3 length: 12 residues.

This clonotype has more than one count but fewer than ten. For the CDR3, the DNA is TGTGCCAGCAGCTTAGCCTGGGGGGGACGGGAGGGCCGGAGACAGTATTTT. It translates to CASSLAWGGREGRRQYF. V and J are TRBV7-6 and TRBJ2-3; TRBD2 aligns across 8 bases. The CDR3 loop spans 17 amino acids. Unmatched junction bases numbered 17, after V lost 0 bases and J lost 12 bases. Germline values: CDR1 SGHVS, CDR2 FNYEAQ. The variable domain in full, with the rest retrieved from reference TRBV7-6 and TRBJ2-3, is GAGVSQSPRYKVTKRGQDVALRCDPISGHVSLYWYRQALGQGPEFLTYFNYEAQQDKSGLPNDRFSAERPEGSISTLTIQRTEQRDSAMYRCASSLAWGGREGRRQYFGPGTRLTVL.

The chain joins TRBV27 to TRBJ1-4; unclear D gene. Germline V gives CDR1 MNHEY, CDR2 SMNVEV (reference sequence). V gave up 0 bases and J gave up 7 bases, with 6 bases separating them. The CDR3 totals 13 residues. The CDR3 DNA follows: TGTGCCAGCAGTTTATCTCCGGGTGAAAAACTGTTTTTT. Translating gives CASSLSPGEKLFF.

The chain joins TRBV2 to TRBJ2-1; 13 bases fit TRBD2. The junction had 9 bases not matched to a gene; V was cut back by 11 bases and J by 8 bases. This CDR3 region has 14 residues. Per germline, CDR1 SNHLY and CDR2 FYNNEI. The CDR3 DNA follows: TGTGCCGTCACTAGCGGGAGGGCCGCCGATGAGCAGTTCTTC. Encoded protein: CAVTSGRAADEQFF.

The chain combines TRBV12-3 or TRBV12-4 with TRBJ2-7, with D possibly matching TRBD2 (5 bases). The CDR3 sequence is 16 residues long. The V and J ends lost 4 bases and 0 bases respectively, with 16 bases between them. The DNA of the CDR3 is TGTGCCAGCAGTTCCAACAGAGGACTTAGCTCCTACGAGCAGTACTTC. It translates to CASSSNRGLSSYEQYF.

This sequence joins TRBV19 and TRBJ2-1; D ambiguous. This CDR3 comprises 13 residues. Trimming cost V 3 bases and J 6 bases, with 9 bases left between them. The germline V gene has CDR1 LNHDA and CDR2 SQIVND (reference sequence). The CDR3 region is CASSIGQINEQFF. In nucleotides, the CDR3 is TGTGCCAGTAGTATCGGCCAGATCAATGAGCAGTTCTTC.

Here the CDR3 reads CASSDERGATQYF. The CDR3 nucleotides are TGTGCCAGCAGCGACGAGAGGGGGGCCACCCAGTACTTC. The chain uses TRBV7-9 and TRBJ2-5, with D perhaps TRBD1 or TRBD2 (6 bases each). This CDR3 is built from 13 residues. The V and J ends lost 5 bases and 8 bases respectively, with 15 bases between them. In germline, CDR1 is SEHNR, CDR2 FQNEAQ (reference sequence).